Below, 2 T cell receptor beta chains from the same sample are listed, as sequenced in a study of metastatic and nonmetastatic thyroid tumors. Before thyroid surgery, none of the patients had received any treatment. TCRdb reassembled clones from the PCR reads with MiXCR. This sample has under 20,000 clones; roughly 27% occur once, and the top ten carry under 30%. The sequencing sample was made of tumor tissue. The receptors come from a male donor with papillary thyroid cancer or a benign thyroid nodule (not recorded which). Some clones in this sample may be carry-over from other donors' samples.

This rearrangement joins TRBV30 to TRBJ1-6; D ambiguous. Germline V CDR1 and CDR2: GTSNPN, SVGIG (reference sequence). Trimming took 4 bases from V and 8 from J, leaving 15 bases between them. The CDR3 is 14 residues long. CDR3 in DNA: TGTGCCTGGACCCGTCCCCACAGCGATTCACCCCTCCACTTT. It codes for CAWTRPHSDSPLHF.

Note on this clone: A junction end diverges from the germline sequence, so it may reflect a read error. This chain joins TRBV7-8 and TRBJ2-7; D uncertain. CDR1 and CDR2 from the germline V gene are SGHVS and FQNEAQ. There are 14 residues in the CDR3. The CDR3 is CASRLARNSYEPYF. DNA for the CDR3: TGTGCCAGCCGCTTAGCCAGGAACTCCTACGAGCCGTACTTC.